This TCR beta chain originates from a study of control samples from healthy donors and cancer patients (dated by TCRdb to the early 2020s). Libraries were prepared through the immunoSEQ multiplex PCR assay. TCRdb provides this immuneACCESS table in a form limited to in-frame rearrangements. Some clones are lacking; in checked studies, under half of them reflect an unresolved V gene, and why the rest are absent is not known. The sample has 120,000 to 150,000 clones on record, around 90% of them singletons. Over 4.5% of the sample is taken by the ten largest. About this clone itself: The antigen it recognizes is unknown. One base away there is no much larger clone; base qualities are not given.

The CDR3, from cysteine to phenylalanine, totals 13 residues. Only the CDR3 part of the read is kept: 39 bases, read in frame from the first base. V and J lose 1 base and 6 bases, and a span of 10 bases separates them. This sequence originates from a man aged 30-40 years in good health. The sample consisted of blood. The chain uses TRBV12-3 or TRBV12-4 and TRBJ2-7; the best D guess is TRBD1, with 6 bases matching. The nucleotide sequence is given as TGTGCCAGCAGTTTAGGGGCAGGGGTCGAGCAGTACTTC. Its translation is CASSLGAGVEQYF.